Many counts were recorded for the clone carrying this TCR beta chain. Enrolled ophthalmopathy patients presented with a Clinical Activity Score of at least 3, a NOSPECS grade of at least 4, and disease duration under 3 months. Every diagnosis used clinical symptoms, serum thyroxine and TRAb, thyroid ultrasound and orbital computed tomography. Per germline, CDR1 GTSNPN and CDR2 SVGIG (reference sequence). V was clipped by 3 bases and J by 5 bases, with 7 bases between them. The CDR3 loop spans 11 amino acids. These data are taken from a study of T cells in Graves' hyperthyroidism and ophthalmopathy. Using RNA transcripts as the source, TCR beta CDR3 regions were amplified. HTBI primers were the set used in a first-round RT-PCR of the TCR CDR3. MiXCR was run by TCRdb on the multiplex PCR reads, yielding one entry per CDR3 protein. The table records hundreds of thousands of distinct CDR3 sequences, 14% to 15% of them present only once.

The TCR originated in a man aged 18-30 years with Graves' ophthalmopathy. Sequenced: blood. V gene TRBV30 combines with J gene TRBJ1-2; the D is unclear. This CDR3 reads CAWRPEYGYTF. The CDR3 nucleotides are TGTGCCTGGAGGCCTGAGTATGGCTACACCTTC.